The 30 T cell receptor beta chains given below trace back to one sample, sequenced in a study of blood T cell repertoires in COVID-19. TCRdb keeps only in-frame clones here, not all; method: immunoSEQ multiplex PCR. The sample lists about 160,000 clones, approximately 90% occurring once. Sequenced sample: PBMCs or T cells enriched from blood (not recorded which). The receptors come from a woman aged 50 to 60 who had recovered from COVID-19.

The chain uses TRBV29-1 and TRBJ1-4, with D maybe TRBD1 (5 bases). This CDR3 region has 13 residues. V lost 3 bases and J 8 bases, leaving 13 bases between the germline ends. In germline, CDR1 is SQVTM, CDR2 ANQGSEA. The CDR3 DNA is TGCAGCGTTGAGGGCAGGGAACGCGAAAAACTGTTTTTT. Translating gives CSVEGREREKLFF.

This clone was seen only once. The chain is built from TRBV21-1 and TRBJ2-5; the tabulated D call, TRBD1, remains unverified against the DNA. TRBV21-1 counts as a pseudogene. CDR3 size: 18 residues. The CDR3 sequence: CASSKHRGPYNVQETQYF. The DNA for the CDR3 is TGTGCCAGCAGCAAACACAGGGGGCCCTACAACGTACAAGAGACCCAGTACTTC.

The chain carries TRBV11-3 and TRBJ1-6; the D gene is possibly TRBD1 (5 bases). The ends were cut back, 4 bases at V and 9 bases at J, with 10 bases in the middle. This CDR3 contains 13 residues. Germline-derived CDR1 and CDR2 are SGHNT and YENEEA. CDR3 sequence reads: CASSSDRGSPLHF. The CDR3 nucleotides read TGTGCCAGCAGCTCCGACAGAGGTTCACCCCTCCACTTT. The whole variable domain, remainder taken from reference TRBV11-3 and TRBJ1-6, is EAGVVQSPRYKIIEKKQPVAFWCNPISGHNTLYWYLQNLGQGPELLIRYENEEAVDDSQLPKDRFSAERLKGVDSTLKIQPAELGDSAVYLCASSSDRGSPLHFGNGTRLTVT.

The chain combines TRBV18 with TRBJ1-2; weak D call: TRBD1 (5 bases). The CDR3 covers 14 residues. V lost 4 bases and J 4 bases, leaving 13 bases between the germline ends. Germline V CDR1 and CDR2: KGHSH, LQKENI. CDR3 nucleotides: TGTGCCAGCTCACTGTCCGGGGGAATCTATGGCTACACCTTC. Amino acid sequence: CASSLSGGIYGYTF.

CDR3 sequence (DNA): TGTGCCAGCAATCAGGAGGGTCAGCCCCAGCATTTT. Translated, it gives CASNQEGQPQHF. This chain joins TRBV21-1 and TRBJ1-5. TRBV21-1 represents a pseudogene. The CDR3 consists of 12 residues.

In nucleotides, the CDR3 is TGTGCCAGCAGTTTGGGACAGGGCTCCCTCCACTTT. Translation: CASSLGQGSLHF. The chain recombines TRBV12-3 or TRBV12-4 with TRBJ1-6, with 9 bases identical to TRBD1. V lost 3 bases, J lost 14 bases, and 2 bases stayed unmatched. The CDR3 totals 12 residues.

This chain uses TRBV11-2 with TRBJ2-4; 9 nucleotides line up with TRBD1. V gave up 3 bases and J gave up 0 bases; unmatched junction bases: 6. Germline V gene lookup returns CDR1 SGHAT and CDR2 FQNNGV. CDR3 length: 17 amino acids. DNA of the CDR3: TGTGCCAGCAGCTTGCCCGGGACAGGGTTAGCCAAAAACATTCAGTACTTC. Amino acids: CASSLPGTGLAKNIQYF.

The chain employs TRBV5-6 and TRBJ2-3, with 9 bases aligning to TRBD1. This CDR3 contains 15 residues. The V segment lost 3 bases and the J segment 2 bases; nucleotides outside the gene matches: 4. Germline V lookup: CDR1 SGHDT, CDR2 YYEEEE. Here the CDR3 DNA reads TGTGCCAGCAGCTACGGACAGGGGTACACAGATACGCAGTATTTT. As protein: CASSYGQGYTDTQYF.

The gene calls are TRBV27 and TRBJ1-5, with no clear D. From germline, CDR1 is MNHEY and CDR2 SMNVEV (reference sequence). CDR3 length: 14 amino acids. V was cut by 6 bases and J by 2 bases, with 11 bases left in between. CDR3 sequence (DNA): TGTGCCAGCAGCTCCGGGAGGGGCAATCAGCCCCAGCATTTT. This sequence encodes CASSSGRGNQPQHF.

CDR3 in amino acids: CATSEGRSTEAFF. CDR3 sequence (DNA): TGTGCCACCAGTGAGGGGCGGAGCACTGAAGCTTTCTTT. The rearrangement joins TRBV24-1 to TRBJ1-1; possibly TRBD1 for D (5 bases). The CDR3 length is 13 residues. CDR1 KGHDR and CDR2 SFDVKD come from the germline V gene. Trimming removed 4 bases from V and 4 bases from J, with 9 bases in between.

V and J are TRBV2 and TRBJ1-2, with a weak D call TRBD1 (5 bases). The germline V gene has CDR1 SNHLY and CDR2 FYNNEI. V gave up 6 bases and J gave up 2 bases, with 10 bases separating them. This CDR3 is 13 amino acids long. CDR3 region: CASRKQENYGYTF. As DNA, the CDR3 is TGTGCCAGCAGAAAACAGGAAAACTATGGCTACACCTTC.

The rearrangement uses TRBV7-2 and TRBJ2-5; TRBD1 aligns across 11 bases. Germline-derived CDR1 and CDR2 are SGHTA and FQGNSA. Trimming removed 6 bases from V and 4 bases from J; junction bases left unmatched: 13. The CDR3 runs to 17 residues. CDR3 in amino acids: CASRLGAGQGARETQYF. CDR3 nucleotide sequence: TGTGCCAGCAGGCTGGGAGCTGGACAGGGGGCCAGAGAGACCCAGTACTTC. The full variable domain, in which reference TRBV7-2 and TRBJ2-5 provide the parts outside the CDR3, is GAGVSQSPSNKVTEKGKDVELRCDPISGHTALYWYRQSLGQGLEFLIYFQGNSAPDKSGLPSDRFSAERTGGSVSTLTIQRTQQEDSAVYLCASRLGAGQGARETQYFGPGTRLLVL.

The J gene is TRBJ2-7, the V gene TRBV12-3 or TRBV12-4; 8 bases are shared with TRBD1. J lost 4 bases, V lost 4 bases, and 3 bases had no gene match. This CDR3 is built from 13 residues. CDR3 bases: TGTGCCAGCAGTTCCAGGACAGGGTACGAGCAGTACTTC. Protein product: CASSSRTGYEQYF.

The rearrangement links TRBV7-9 to TRBJ1-4; 8 positions agree with TRBD1. V shed 5 bases and J 2 bases; nucleotides not matched to a gene: 4. This CDR3 has 15 amino acids. Germline assignment: CDR1 SEHNR and CDR2 FQNEAQ (reference sequence). The CDR3 protein is CASSAYRGTNEKLFF. The CDR3, as DNA: TGTGCCAGCAGCGCCTACAGGGGGACTAATGAAAAACTGTTTTTT.

This chain links TRBV7-9 with TRBJ1-2, with 8 bases lining up with TRBD1. The V gene's germline CDR1 is SEHNR and CDR2 FQNEAQ (reference sequence). This CDR3 has 14 amino acids. V shed 4 bases and J 4 bases; nucleotides not matched to a gene: 5. CDR3 nucleotides: TGTGCCAGCAGCTCAACCGGGACAGGCTATGGCTACACCTTC. This codes for CASSSTGTGYGYTF.

The rearrangement links TRBV4-1 to TRBJ1-3, with D perhaps matching TRBD1 (5 bases). The CDR3 loop spans 15 amino acids. Germline lookup yields CDR1 MGHRA and CDR2 YSYEKL. Trimming shortened V by 2 bases and J by 7 bases, and 15 bases separated the two germline ends. In nucleotides, the CDR3 is TGCGCCAGCAGCCAAATCGGACAAATCGTCAACACCATATATTTT. This gives the protein CASSQIGQIVNTIYF.

This chain links TRBV5-4 with TRBJ2-5, with D possibly TRBD2 on 5 matching bases. The CDR3 extends over 14 amino acids. Trimming left V 2 bases short and J 5 bases short, with 13 bases between. Per germline, CDR1 SGHNT and CDR2 YYREEE (reference sequence). In DNA, the CDR3 is TGTGCCAGCAGCTTCAGGCTAGCCGAGGAGACCCAGTACTTC. Translating it yields CASSFRLAEETQYF.

The chain is built from TRBV5-4 and TRBJ2-1; unclear D gene. Trimming removed 6 bases at V and 7 bases at J, with 8 bases between. CDR3 length: 11 amino acids. The germline V gene encodes CDR1 SGHNT and CDR2 YYREEE (reference sequence). The CDR3 nucleotides read TGTGCCAGCACCTTCACTAATGAGCAGTTCTTC. Its protein is CASTFTNEQFF.

The chain's CDR3 is CASSESRGGMNTEAFF. CDR3 bases: TGCGCCAGCAGTGAGTCGAGGGGCGGGATGAACACTGAAGCTTTCTTT. The chain uses TRBV10-2 and TRBJ1-1; D possibly corresponds to TRBD1 (5 bases). V shed 0 bases and J shed 0 bases, with 11 bases lying between them. Germline-derived CDR1 and CDR2 are WSHSY and SAAADI. The CDR3 consists of 16 residues.

This clone was observed once. The chain links TRBV7-9 to TRBJ2-7, with 7 bases that match TRBD1. CDR1 is SEHNR, CDR2 FQNEAQ, per germline (reference sequence). This CDR3 comprises 16 residues. The J segment lost 1 base and the V segment lost 5 bases, leaving 11 bases of the junction unmatched. Here the CDR3 reads CASSPHRDSPSYEQYF. CDR3 coding DNA: TGTGCCAGCAGCCCTCACAGGGACAGTCCATCCTACGAGCAGTACTTC.

The chain combines TRBV15 with TRBJ1-1, with 7 nucleotides matching TRBD1. The germline gives CDR1 LNHNV, CDR2 YYDKDF (reference sequence). With V trimmed by 5 bases and J by 1 base, 4 bases remained unmatched. This CDR3 has 14 amino acids. CDR3 loop: CATSGWDRNTEAFF. In DNA, the CDR3 is TGTGCCACCAGCGGATGGGACAGGAACACTGAAGCTTTCTTT.

The chain has TRBV19 and TRBJ2-2; 9 bases are a match to TRBD1. CDR1 and CDR2 from the germline V gene are LNHDA and SQIVND (reference sequence). The CDR3 runs to 16 residues. Trimming took 4 bases from V and 9 from J; bases not matched to a gene: 12. The chain's CDR3 is CASSTGQGRPRWELFF. CDR3 DNA: TGTGCCAGTAGTACAGGACAGGGGCGGCCGAGGTGGGAGCTGTTTTTT. Full variable domain (missing parts from reference TRBV19 and TRBJ2-2): DGGITQSPKYLFRKEGQNVTLSCEQNLNHDAMYWYRQDPGQGLRLIYYSQIVNDFQKGDIAEGYSVSREKKESFPLTVTSAQKNPTAFYLCASSTGQGRPRWELFFGEGSRLTVL.

The chain couples TRBV3-1 (or the pseudogene TRBV3-2) to TRBJ1-4; D is perhaps TRBD1 (5 bases). The CDR3 covers 14 residues. Per the germline V gene, CDR1 is LGHDT and CDR2 is YNNKEL (reference sequence). V shed 1 base and J shed 6 bases, with 9 bases lying between them. DNA of the CDR3: TGTGCCAGCAGCCAAGGATTCAGGGATGAAAAACTGTTTTTT. It codes for CASSQGFRDEKLFF.

The chain carries TRBV9 and TRBJ2-3; D remains ambiguous. CDR3 length equals 14 residues. Trimming removed 5 bases at V and 3 bases at J, with 13 bases between. Germline CDR1 reads SGDLS; CDR2 reads YYNGEE. CDR3 in amino acids: CASRPSMVTDTQYF. The CDR3 nucleotides read TGTGCCAGCAGGCCTAGTATGGTGACAGATACGCAGTATTTT. Full variable domain (outside the CDR3, taken from reference TRBV9 and TRBJ2-3): DSGVTQTPKHLITATGQRVTLRCSPRSGDLSVYWYQQSLDQGLQFLIQYYNGEERAKGNILERFSAQQFPDLHSELNLSSLELGDSALYFCASRPSMVTDTQYFGPGTRLTVL.

The table lists this clone with a count of one. This chain uses TRBV4-3 with TRBJ2-6; 9 bases fit TRBD1. The CDR3 runs to 16 residues. CDR1 and CDR2 (germline): LGHNA, YSLEER. J was trimmed by 10 bases and V by 4 bases; bases with no gene match: 11. The CDR3 DNA sequence: TGCGCCAGCAGCCGAGGACAGGGGAGTATCGTTAACGTCCTGACTTTC. Translating gives CASSRGQGSIVNVLTF.

The chain joins TRBV19 to TRBJ2-1; possible D gene TRBD2, 6 bases. The ends were cut back, 0 bases at V and 9 bases at J, with 21 bases in the middle. This CDR3 has 17 amino acids. Germline V gene lookup returns CDR1 LNHDA and CDR2 SQIVND (reference sequence). The CDR3: CASSIDPGRTGRGEQFF. The CDR3 DNA is TGTGCCAGTAGTATAGATCCAGGGAGGACCGGTCGGGGTGAGCAGTTCTTC.

The chain uses TRBV5-8 and TRBJ2-1, with 8 positions matching TRBD1. V shed 0 bases, J shed 2 bases, and the junction held 1 base outside the gene matches. Germline V lookup: CDR1 SGHTS, CDR2 YDEGEE. This CDR3 has 15 amino acids. The CDR3 DNA reads TGTGCCAGCAGCTTGGGACAGGGGCCCTACAATGAGCAGTTCTTC. Translated, it gives CASSLGQGPYNEQFF.

The CDR3 nucleotides read TGTGCCAGCAGCGGTGGGGCCCTCGCCAATGAGCAGTTCTTC. It codes for CASSGGALANEQFF. The chain links TRBV14 to TRBJ2-1, with D perhaps TRBD1 (5 bases). This CDR3 is built from 14 residues. The V gene lost 5 bases and the J gene lost 6 bases, with 14 bases spanning the gap. The germline CDR1 and CDR2 sequences are SGHDN and FVKESK.

The rearrangement uses TRBV4-3 and TRBJ1-6; D not certain. Germline CDR1 is LGHNA and CDR2 is YSLEER. V was clipped by 1 base and J by 4 bases, with 5 bases between them. This CDR3 has 14 amino acids. CDR3 DNA sequence: TGCGCCAGCAGCCAAGGCGTTTATAATTCACCCCTCCACTTT. Protein sequence: CASSQGVYNSPLHF.

This chain joins TRBV7-2 and TRBJ2-3; 11 bases align to TRBD2. Trimming cost V 1 base and J 2 bases; bases outside gene matches: 8. This CDR3 is 18 amino acids long. Per germline, CDR1 SGHTA and CDR2 FQGNSA. This CDR3 reads CASSLVSSGGASTDTQYF. CDR3 nucleotide sequence: TGTGCCAGCAGCTTAGTCAGTAGCGGGGGGGCCTCCACAGATACGCAGTATTTT.